This entry lists 7 T cell receptor beta chains sequenced from one sample in a study of identical twins. From the 5' RACE reads, TCRdb called clonotypes with MiXCR, one entry per CDR3 protein. The sample holds approximately 890,000 distinct CDR3 sequences, roughly an eighth seen once. Separately, the same data were catalogued under a study of yellow fever vaccine responses in identical twins.

Sequencing was carried out using PBMCs. Receptor source: a woman under 30 in good health.

The genes are TRBV5-1 and TRBJ2-6; TRBD1 agrees at 7 bases. This CDR3 is 15 amino acids long. Looked up from germline, CDR1 is SGHRS and CDR2 is YFSETQ. The junction had 3 bases not matched to a gene; V was cut back by 5 bases and J by 1 base. This CDR3 is CASSKGQSGANVLTF. The CDR3 region has the DNA TGCGCCAGCAGTAAGGGACAGTCTGGGGCCAACGTCCTGACTTTC.

This clonotype was observed at least ten times. The chain uses TRBV6-1 and TRBJ2-4; 10 bases agree with TRBD1. The V gene's germline CDR1 is MNHNS and CDR2 SASEGT. Germline trimming cut 7 bases from V and 4 bases from J; bases unmatched to any gene: 16. This CDR3 spans 18 amino acids. DNA for the CDR3: TGTGCCAGCACCAGACAGGGGGCCCGATCGTCGGAAAAAAACATTCAGTACTTC. Protein product: CASTRQGARSSEKNIQYF.

This clonotype was detected a few times. V usage is TRBV27 and J usage is TRBJ2-7; 7 nucleotides match TRBD2. Per the germline V gene, CDR1 is MNHEY and CDR2 is SMNVEV (reference sequence). This CDR3 is 18 amino acids long. V trimming: 3 bases; J trimming: 0 bases; junction bases outside the gene matches: 14. The CDR3 here is CASSFRPFLAASSYEQYF. The CDR3 nucleotides read TGTGCCAGCAGTTTTAGACCGTTTCTAGCGGCCAGCTCCTACGAGCAGTACTTC.

This clonotype was observed many times. This rearrangement joins TRBV5-1 to TRBJ2-3; 9 bases are a match to TRBD1. In germline, CDR1 is SGHRS, CDR2 YFSETQ. After removal of 5 bases from V and 1 base from J, the junction contained 8 bases not matched to a gene. This CDR3 has 16 amino acids. The CDR3, as DNA: TGCGCCAGCAGAAGAGACAGGGGGGAACGCACAGATACGCAGTATTTT. It codes for CASRRDRGERTDTQYF.

This clonotype was observed a handful of times. CDR3 sequence reads: CASSPYRGNTEAFF. The CDR3 coding sequence is TGTGCCAGCAGCCCTTATCGGGGGAACACTGAAGCTTTCTTT. V gene TRBV14 combines with J gene TRBJ1-1; D is unclear. This CDR3 has 14 amino acids. V lost 4 bases and J 1 base, leaving 10 bases between the germline ends. The germline V gene has CDR1 SGHDN and CDR2 FVKESK.

The CDR3 DNA reads TGTGCCAGCAGCCGAACCACAGGGGCTGGGGCCAACGTCCTGACTTTC. It codes for CASSRTTGAGANVLTF. The chain combines TRBV12-3 or TRBV12-4 with TRBJ2-6; 7 bases match TRBD1. The CDR3 covers 16 residues. V was pared by 6 bases and J by 2 bases, with 7 bases of the junction left unmatched.

This clonotype has a handful of counts. The chain employs TRBV28 and TRBJ1-1; D gene uncertain. The CDR3 totals 15 residues. V lost 2 bases, J lost 1 base, and 11 bases lay in between. Germline CDR1 is MDHEN and CDR2 is SYDVKM. CDR3 amino acids: CASSLGVSRNTEAFF. The CDR3 region has the DNA TGTGCCAGCAGTTTAGGCGTTTCGAGGAACACTGAAGCTTTCTTT.